The sequence of this TCR beta chain was determined in a study of T cells in women clearing cervical HPV infection. The overall study: Cases were women with histologically confirmed HPV16-related CIN3 or worse, including a couple of invasive cancers.

Of note for this clone: Its target is not known. The CDR3 end is not reached by the read, which stops 3 residues before it; the germline J gene fills it in.

Assay: immunoSEQ multiplex PCR; the TCRdb copy retains only in-frame clones and omits some. The sample data list more than 20,000 clones. Study-wide results and caveats: A classifier using richness and V gene abundances reached an AUC of more than 0.8. It is unknown whether associations predate infection; no effector/memory or HPV-specific sorting.

Trimming removed 3 bases at V and 6 bases at J, with 16 bases between. The germline gives CDR1 SGHRS, CDR2 YFSETQ. This CDR3 contains 15 residues. This clonotype was obtained from a woman between 18 and 75 years old with a cervical HPV16 infection that either progressed to CIN3+ or cleared (not recorded which). This sequence joins TRBV5-1 and TRBJ2-1; maybe TRBD1 (6 bases). Sequenced material: blood buffy coat. CDR3 DNA, as far as it was read: TGCGCCAGCAGCTGGAAAGGGGGAAATCTCAATGAG. This encodes CASSWKGGNLNE. The full CDR3 protein reads CASSWKGGNLNEQFF.